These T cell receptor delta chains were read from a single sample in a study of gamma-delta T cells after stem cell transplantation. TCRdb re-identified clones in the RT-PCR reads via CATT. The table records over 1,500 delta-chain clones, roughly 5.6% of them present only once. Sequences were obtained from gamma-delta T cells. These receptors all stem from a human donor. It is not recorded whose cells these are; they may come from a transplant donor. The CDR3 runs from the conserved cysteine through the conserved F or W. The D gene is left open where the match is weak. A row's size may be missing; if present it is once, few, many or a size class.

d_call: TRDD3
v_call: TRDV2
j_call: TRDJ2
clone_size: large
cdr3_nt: TGTGCCTGTGACACCGTACCCACTTTAGGGGGGGATCAAGCTTTGACAGCACAACTCTTCTTT
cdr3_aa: CACDTVPTLGGDQALTAQLFF

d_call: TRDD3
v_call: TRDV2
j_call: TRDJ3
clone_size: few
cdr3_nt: TGTGCCTGTGACCTATGGGGGACTGAAGTATGGTACACCCGACAGATGTTTTTC
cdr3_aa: CACDLWGTEVWYTRQMFF

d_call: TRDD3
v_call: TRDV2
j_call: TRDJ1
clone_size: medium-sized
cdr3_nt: TGTGCCTGTGACACCGCGGGGATACGAACGGGCGATAAACTCATCTTT
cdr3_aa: CACDTAGIRTGDKLIF

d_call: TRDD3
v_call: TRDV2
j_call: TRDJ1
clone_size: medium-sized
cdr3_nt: TGTGCCTGTGACCCAATACTGGGGGATTTCGCCGATAAACTCATCTTT
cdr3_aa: CACDPILGDFADKLIF

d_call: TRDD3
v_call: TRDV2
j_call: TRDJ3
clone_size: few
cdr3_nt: TGTGCCTGTGACACCGGGGGACTGGGGGATACATCCCCGAAATCTTCCTGGTACACCCGACAGATGTTTTTC
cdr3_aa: CACDTGGLGDTSPKSSWYTRQMFF

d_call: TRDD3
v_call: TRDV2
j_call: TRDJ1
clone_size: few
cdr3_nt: TGTGCCTGTGAAACCGTTTCCTACTCCTGGGGGATACAGAGGGAGAACACCGATAAACTCATCTTT
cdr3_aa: CACETVSYSWGIQRENTDKLIF

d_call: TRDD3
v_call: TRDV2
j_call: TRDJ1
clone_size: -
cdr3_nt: TGTGCCTGTGACACCCTACTGGGGGATAATACCCCGAATACCGGGCATTACACCGATAAACTCATCTTT
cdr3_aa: CACDTLLGDNTPNTGHYTDKLIF

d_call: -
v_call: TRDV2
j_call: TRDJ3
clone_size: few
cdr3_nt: TGTGCCTGTGACACGCCGGGGGCCCATCCCATCTCCTGTGACACCCGCCCGATGATTTTC
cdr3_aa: CACDTPGAHPISCDTRPMIF

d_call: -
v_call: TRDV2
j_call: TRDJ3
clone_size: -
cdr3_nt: TGTGCCTGTGACGCCCTCTCATTTCGCTCCTTTTACACCCTACAGATGTTTTTC
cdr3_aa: CACDALSFRSFYTLQMFF

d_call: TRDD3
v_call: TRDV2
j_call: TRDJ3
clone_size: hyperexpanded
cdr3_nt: TGTGCCTGTGACAAACTGGGGGACACCAACCCGGAGCCCTGGGACACCCGACAGATGTTTTTC
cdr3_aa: CACDKLGDTNPEPWDTRQMFF

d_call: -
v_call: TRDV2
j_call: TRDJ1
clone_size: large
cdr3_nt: TGTGCCTGTGACACCCTTAGCCCCACGCACACCGATAAACTCATCTTT
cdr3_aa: CACDTLSPTHTDKLIF

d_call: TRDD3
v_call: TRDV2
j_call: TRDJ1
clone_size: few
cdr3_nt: TGTGCCTGTGACACCTTACTGGGGGGCAAGGGGCTTACCGATAAACTCATCTTT
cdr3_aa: CACDTLLGGKGLTDKLIF

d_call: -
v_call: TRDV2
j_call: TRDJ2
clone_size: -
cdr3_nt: TGTGCCTGTGATCCTCTGCCCACTACCGTGAGCCACACCGGTCAACTCTTCTTT
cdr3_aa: CACDPLPTTVSHTGQLFF

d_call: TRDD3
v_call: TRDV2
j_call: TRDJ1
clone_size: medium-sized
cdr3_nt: TGTGCCTGTGACACCGTGGGGGAAAACACCGATAAACTCATCTTT
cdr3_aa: CACDTVGENTDKLIF

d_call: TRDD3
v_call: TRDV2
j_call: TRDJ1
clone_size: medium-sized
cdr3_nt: TGTGCCTGTGACAAACTGGGGGATACTTCATACACCGATAAACTCATCTTT
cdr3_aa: CACDKLGDTSYTDKLIF

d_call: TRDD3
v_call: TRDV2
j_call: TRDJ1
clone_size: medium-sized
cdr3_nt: TGTGCCTGTGACACCGTCACCCGGGATACACGGGCTTCGACCGATAAACTCATCTTT
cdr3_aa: CACDTVTRDTRASTDKLIF

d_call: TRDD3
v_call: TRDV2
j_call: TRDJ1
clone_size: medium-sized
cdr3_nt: TGTGCCTGTGACCCACTGGGGGAACCGTACACCGATAAACTCATCTTT
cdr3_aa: CACDPLGEPYTDKLIF

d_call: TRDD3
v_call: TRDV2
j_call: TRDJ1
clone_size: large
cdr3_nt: TGTGCCTGTGACACCCTGGGGGACCCTTTCACCGATAAACTCATCTTT
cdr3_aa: CACDTLGDPFTDKLIF

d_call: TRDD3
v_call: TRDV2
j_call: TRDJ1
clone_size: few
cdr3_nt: TGTGCCTGTGACACCGCCGAGGGGGATACCTACACCGATAAACTCATCTTT
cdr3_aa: CACDTAEGDTYTDKLIF

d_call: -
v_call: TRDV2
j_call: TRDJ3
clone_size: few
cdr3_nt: TGTGCCTGTGACACCGGCGTGATGTACTCCTTTTACACCCTACAGATGTTTTTC
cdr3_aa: CACDTGVMYSFYTLQMFF

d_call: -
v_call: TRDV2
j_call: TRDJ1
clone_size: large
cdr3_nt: TGTGCCTGTGACCTACTGGATACTTCACTGCACTCCACCGATAAACTCATCTTT
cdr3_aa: CACDLLDTSLHSTDKLIF

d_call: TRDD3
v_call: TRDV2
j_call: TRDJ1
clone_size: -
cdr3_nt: TGTGCCTGCGACACCGTTTCCTACTCCTGGGGGATACAGAGGGAGAACACCGATAAACTCATCTTT
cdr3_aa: CACDTVSYSWGIQRENTDKLIF

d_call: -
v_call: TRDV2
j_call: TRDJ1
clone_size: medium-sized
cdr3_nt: TGTGCCTGTGACACTCTTTCGGCCAAGCCAGGGGGGTACGCCGATAAACTCATCTTT
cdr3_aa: CACDTLSAKPGGYADKLIF

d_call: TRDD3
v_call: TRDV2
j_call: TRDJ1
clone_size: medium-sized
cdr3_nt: TGTGCCTGTGACGCCCTACTGGGGGATGGGGCCGATAAACTCATCTTT
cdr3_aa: CACDALLGDGADKLIF

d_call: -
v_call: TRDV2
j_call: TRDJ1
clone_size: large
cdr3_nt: TGTGCCTGTGACACCCTCCTAAATTTCGCTACCGCAACTGCTACGGGGTTGTACACCGATAAACTCATCTTT
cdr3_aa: CACDTLLNFATATATGLYTDKLIF

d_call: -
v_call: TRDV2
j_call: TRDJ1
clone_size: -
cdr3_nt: TGTGCCTGCGACACATTGTGGACGGGATATGGCACCGATAAACTCATCTTT
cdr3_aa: CACDTLWTGYGTDKLIF

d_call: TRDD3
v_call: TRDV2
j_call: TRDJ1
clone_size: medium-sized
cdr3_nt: TGTGCCTGTGACACCGTGGGGTTGGGGGATACGCTAATCGCCGATAAACTCATCTTT
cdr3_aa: CACDTVGLGDTLIADKLIF

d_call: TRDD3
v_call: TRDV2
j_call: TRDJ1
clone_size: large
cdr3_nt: TGTGCCTGTGACACCGTTCTGGGGGATACGCGGTACACCGATAAACTCATCTTT
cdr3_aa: CACDTVLGDTRYTDKLIF

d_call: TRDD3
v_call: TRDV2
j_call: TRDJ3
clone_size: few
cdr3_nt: TGTGCCTGTGACACCCTGGGGGACCAATCCTACTCCTGGGACACCCGACAGATGTTTTTC
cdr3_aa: CACDTLGDQSYSWDTRQMFF

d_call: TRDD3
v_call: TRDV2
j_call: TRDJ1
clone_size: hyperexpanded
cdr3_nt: TGTGCCTGTGATAGCCTTCAAACTGGGGGATACGCTCCCGATAAACTCATCTTT
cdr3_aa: CACDSLQTGGYAPDKLIF

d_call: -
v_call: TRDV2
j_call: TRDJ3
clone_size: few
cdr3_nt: TGTGCCTGTGACACGCCGGGGGACCATCCAAGCTCCTGTGACACCCGCCAGATGTTTTTC
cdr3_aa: CACDTPGDHPSSCDTRQMFF